The next 27 T cell receptor beta chains were all read from a single sample in a study of blood T cell repertoires in COVID-19. Using immunoSEQ multiplex PCR, the repertoire was profiled, and TCRdb retains in-frame clones only, with some absent. The repertoire holds about 310,000 clones, with approximately 86% as singletons. The sample comprised peripheral blood. All receptors derive from a man in his sixties or seventies with acute or convalescent COVID-19.

This chain joins TRBV18 and TRBJ1-2; 11 positions match TRBD1. The length of the CDR3 is 17 residues. The V gene's germline CDR1 is KGHSH and CDR2 LQKENI. V gave up 0 bases and J gave up 8 bases; unmatched junction bases: 11. CDR3 region: CASSPPGSGQGARGYTF. The CDR3 nucleotides are TGTGCCAGCTCACCACCAGGATCCGGACAGGGGGCGCGGGGCTACACCTTC.

J is TRBJ2-1 and V is TRBV4-1, with a weak D call TRBD2 (7 bases). The germline V and J ends were trimmed by 0 bases and 10 bases, with 16 bases remaining between them. The germline V gene has CDR1 MGHRA and CDR2 YSYEKL. This CDR3 has 15 residues. CDR3 amino acids: CASSQEGGGLREQFF. In nucleotides, the CDR3 is TGCGCCAGCAGCCAAGAGGGAGGGGGGCTTCGGGAGCAGTTCTTC.

The J gene is TRBJ2-7, the V gene TRBV7-2; 12 nucleotides agree with TRBD2. This CDR3 contains 18 residues. J lost 0 bases, V lost 1 base, and 7 bases had no gene match. CDR1 and CDR2 from the germline V gene are SGHTA and FQGNSA. The DNA of the CDR3 is TGTGCCAGCAGCTTAGATCTCACGACTAGCGGGAGCTCCTACGAGCAGTACTTC. It codes for CASSLDLTTSGSSYEQYF.

Turning to this clone: This specimen includes other DNA sequences encoding the same CDR3. The chain couples TRBV5-5 to TRBJ1-1; possibly TRBD1 for D (5 bases). The germline gives CDR1 SGHKS, CDR2 YYEKEE (reference sequence). V was trimmed by 1 base and J by 2 bases, leaving 6 bases between them. The CDR3 runs 13 residues. CDR3 nucleotide sequence: TGTGCCAGCAGCTTGACAGGTAACACTGAAGCTTTCTTT. As protein: CASSLTGNTEAFF.

Turning to this clone: The junction and the germline gene differ at one end; a read error may be behind it. The CDR3 sequence: CASSLGQGWGYTF. CDR3 in DNA: TGTGCCAGCAGCCTAGGACAGGGCTGGGGCTACACCTTC. The chain couples TRBV13 to TRBJ1-2; 8 bases match TRBD1. Per germline, CDR1 PRHDT and CDR2 FYEKMQ (reference sequence). The CDR3 is 13 residues long.

The chain couples TRBV7-6 to TRBJ1-1; TRBD1 is a possible D gene (6 bases). Germline values: CDR1 SGHVS, CDR2 FNYEAQ. V lost 1 base to trimming and J lost 0 bases, with 15 bases between them. The length of the CDR3 is 17 residues. The CDR3 DNA is TGTGCCAGCAGCTTAGAACAGGGCCTAGTTATGAACACTGAAGCTTTCTTT. It specifies CASSLEQGLVMNTEAFF.

This chain connects TRBV4-2 to TRBJ1-1; D ambiguous. This CDR3 spans 14 amino acids. Between the trimmed V and J ends, which lost 2 bases and 4 bases, there was a span of 11 bases. Germline V gene sequence: CDR1 LGHNA, CDR2 YNFKEQ. CDR3 sequence: CASSQRGESTEAFF. DNA of the CDR3: TGTGCCAGCAGCCAAAGAGGAGAGAGCACTGAAGCTTTCTTT.

The chain has TRBV6-2 or TRBV6-3 and TRBJ2-3, with TRBD2 matching over 12 bases. Trimming at V came to 2 bases and at J to 7 bases, leaving 4 bases not matched to a gene. This CDR3 contains 15 residues. The germline gives CDR1 MNHEY, CDR2 SVGEGT. CDR3 in DNA: TGTGCCAGCAGTTACCCTAGCGGGGGGGCTAATACGCAGTATTTT. Protein product: CASSYPSGGANTQYF.

The chain recombines TRBV6-4 with TRBJ2-5; 9 nucleotides align to TRBD2. In germline, CDR1 is MRHNA, CDR2 SNTAGT. After removal of 3 bases from V and 5 bases from J, the junction contained 10 bases not matched to a gene. This CDR3 comprises 16 residues. The CDR3 nucleotides are TGTGCCAGCAGTGAGGATATAGCGGGAGAGGGGGAGACCCAGTACTTC. Amino acid sequence: CASSEDIAGEGETQYF.

J is TRBJ1-1 and V is TRBV7-2; D possibly corresponds to TRBD1 (5 bases). Trimming took off 2 bases at V and 4 bases at J, with 11 bases between the two ends. This CDR3 region has 14 residues. Germline V gene data show CDR1 as SGHTA and CDR2 as FQGNSA. The CDR3 nucleotides read TGTGCCAGCAGCTTAAAGGGGTGGGTCACTGAAGCTTTCTTT. Amino acid sequence: CASSLKGWVTEAFF.

The chain couples TRBV6-5 to TRBJ1-2; TRBD1 aligns across 9 bases. This CDR3 region has 12 residues. Germline loops: CDR1 MNHEY, CDR2 SVGAGI. V dropped 6 bases and J dropped 10; count of bases not matched to a gene: 6. The DNA for the CDR3 is TGTGCCAGCAGGCCGACAGGGGGTGTCTACACCTTC. The encoded protein is CASRPTGGVYTF.

The J gene is TRBJ2-3, the V gene TRBV7-2, with D unclear. This CDR3 has 15 amino acids. V was shortened by 1 base and J by 5 bases, with 13 bases between the two germline ends. Germline V gene data show CDR1 as SGHTA and CDR2 as FQGNSA. The CDR3 loop is CASSLDRDAVDTQYF. The DNA of the CDR3 is TGTGCCAGCAGCTTAGACCGAGACGCGGTAGATACGCAGTATTTT. Drawing the rest from reference TRBV7-2 and TRBJ2-3, the complete variable domain is GAGVSQSPSNKVTEKGKDVELRCDPISGHTALYWYRQSLGQGLEFLIYFQGNSAPDKSGLPSDRFSAERTGGSVSTLTIQRTQQEDSAVYLCASSLDRDAVDTQYFGPGTRLTVL.

The genes are TRBV2 and TRBJ1-5; D gene ambiguous. The CDR3 is made up of 14 amino acids. CDR1 is SNHLY and CDR2 is FYNNEI in the germline V gene. V was cut by 5 bases and J by 5 bases, with 13 bases left in between. The CDR3 nucleotides read TGTGCCAGCAGTCCGATTTTGGCAGATCAGCCCCAGCATTTT. As protein: CASSPILADQPQHF.

This clone showed up many times. V usage is TRBV6-6 and J usage is TRBJ1-1; 8 bases are shared with TRBD1. The CDR3 has 14 amino acids. The V gene's germline CDR1 is MNHNY and CDR2 SVGAGI (reference sequence). Trimming took 4 bases from V and 6 from J; bases not matched to a gene: 7. Written as DNA, the CDR3 is TGTGCCAGCAGTTCGCCCAGGGGGCTCTCTGAAGCTTTCTTT. Translating gives CASSSPRGLSEAFF.

As concerns this clone: This sample also contains other DNA sequences that code for the same CDR3. The chain couples TRBV3-1 (or the pseudogene TRBV3-2) to TRBJ2-7; 10 nucleotides align to TRBD2. Germline V gene lookup returns CDR1 LGHDT and CDR2 YNNKEL (reference sequence). The junction had 7 bases not matched to a gene; V was cut back by 1 base and J by 7 bases. The CDR3 length is 15 residues. The chain's CDR3 is CASSQGLAGVGEQYF. CDR3 DNA: TGTGCCAGCAGCCAAGGGCTAGCGGGAGTGGGGGAGCAGTACTTC.

The gene calls are TRBV7-6 and TRBJ1-4, with D tentatively TRBD1 (6 bases). The CDR3 is 14 residues long. V lost 6 bases and J lost 7, with 15 bases in between. CDR1 is SGHVS and CDR2 is FNYEAQ in the germline V gene. In DNA form, the CDR3 reads TGTGCCAGCAGTCTGGGGGGGGGCTTTGAAAAACTGTTTTTT. Translating it yields CASSLGGGFEKLFF.

The chain links TRBV27 to TRBJ2-1, with D maybe TRBD2 (6 bases). Trimming took 5 bases from V and 2 from J, leaving 10 bases between them. Germline CDR1 is MNHEY and CDR2 is SMNVEV (reference sequence). This CDR3 is 14 amino acids long. The CDR3 sequence: CASSRAGPYNEQFF. CDR3 sequence (DNA): TGTGCCAGCAGTAGAGCGGGTCCCTACAATGAGCAGTTCTTC.

The chain is built from TRBV12-3 or TRBV12-4 and TRBJ2-1; 10 nucleotides line up with TRBD2. The CDR3 consists of 13 residues. After removal of 4 bases from V and 15 bases from J, the junction contained 9 bases not matched to a gene. CDR3 in DNA: TGTGCCAGCAGTTCCTCAAGCGGGGGGGCGTCGTTCTTC. It codes for CASSSSSGGASFF.

CDR3 coding DNA: TGTGCCAGCAGCGCAGGGGCGGGTATCGGAGAGACCCAGTACTTC. This sequence encodes CASSAGAGIGETQYF. This chain connects TRBV7-9 to TRBJ2-5, with a tentative D call TRBD1 (6 bases). Germline values: CDR1 SEHNR, CDR2 FQNEAQ (reference sequence). The CDR3 is made up of 15 amino acids. The ends were cut back, 5 bases at V and 4 bases at J, with 17 bases in the middle.

The gene calls are TRBV5-4 and TRBJ2-5; the D gene is possibly TRBD2 (6 bases). V was clipped by 0 bases and J by 2 bases, with 11 bases between them. The length of the CDR3 is 15 residues. Germline V lookup: CDR1 SGHNT, CDR2 YYREEE (reference sequence). The CDR3 sequence is CASSLGSGNQETQYF. The CDR3 DNA reads as TGTGCCAGCAGCTTGGGTAGCGGCAATCAAGAGACCCAGTACTTC.

This clone was seen a few times. The chain joins TRBV2 to TRBJ2-7; 11 nucleotides line up with TRBD2. The junction had 12 bases not matched to a gene; V was cut back by 8 bases and J by 3 bases. Germline values: CDR1 SNHLY, CDR2 FYNNEI. The CDR3 covers 16 residues. This chain's CDR3 is CASGPTGLAGGYEQYF. The CDR3 DNA is TGTGCCAGCGGCCCTACAGGACTAGCGGGTGGCTACGAGCAGTACTTC.

The CDR3 protein is CASSHFPGQGREQYF. The DNA of the CDR3 is TGTGCCAGCAGCCATTTCCCGGGACAGGGACGCGAGCAGTACTTC. This chain links TRBV3-1 (or the pseudogene TRBV3-2) with TRBJ2-7, with 9 nucleotides matching TRBD1. With 3 bases clipped from V and 6 bases from J, the junction kept 9 bases outside the gene matches. The germline CDR1 and CDR2 sequences are LGHDT and YNNKEL (reference sequence). CDR3 size: 15 residues.

The rearrangement joins TRBV24-1 to TRBJ2-1, with 14 bases identical to TRBD2. The CDR3 consists of 16 residues. CDR1 and CDR2 (germline): KGHDR, SFDVKD. Germline trimming cut 4 bases from V and 9 bases from J; bases unmatched to any gene: 7. The CDR3 reads CATSDPTSGGAAEQFF. The DNA for the CDR3 is TGTGCCACCAGTGACCCGACTAGCGGGGGGGCGGCTGAGCAGTTCTTC.

The gene calls are TRBV4-2 and TRBJ2-1; 14 bases map to TRBD2. The CDR3 extends over 16 amino acids. From germline, CDR1 is LGHNA and CDR2 YNFKEQ. The V and J ends lost 1 base and 4 bases, in that order; junction bases with no gene match: 0. CDR3 in DNA: TGTGCCAGCAGCCAAGGGACTAGCGGGGGGTACAATGAGCAGTTCTTC. Translating gives CASSQGTSGGYNEQFF.

V gene TRBV3-1 (or the pseudogene TRBV3-2) combines with J gene TRBJ2-2; D gene uncertain. Germline V gene lookup returns CDR1 LGHDT and CDR2 YNNKEL (reference sequence). The V and J ends lost 1 base and 0 bases respectively, with 15 bases between them. The CDR3 extends over 18 amino acids. As DNA, the CDR3 is TGTGCCAGCAGCCAAGGACTCCCGGCCCACGCGAACACCGGGGAGCTGTTTTTT. Translated: CASSQGLPAHANTGELFF.

V gene TRBV7-2 combines with J gene TRBJ1-1; D unresolved. The CDR3 consists of 14 residues. V was clipped by 1 base and J by 1 base, with 7 bases between them. CDR1 SGHTA and CDR2 FQGNSA come from the germline V gene. The CDR3 DNA is TGTGCCAGCAGCTTAGGTCGGGGGAACACTGAAGCTTTCTTT. This codes for CASSLGRGNTEAFF.

This clone was picked up a small number of times. The CDR3 sequence: CASSLGGPNHDGYTF. The CDR3 coding sequence is TGTGCCAGCAGCTTAGGAGGCCCTAATCACGATGGCTACACCTTC. V and J are TRBV11-3 and TRBJ1-2; no definite D call. V lost 1 base and J lost 6, with 15 bases in between. The CDR3 runs to 15 residues. CDR1 SGHNT and CDR2 YENEEA come from the germline V gene.